These 3 T cell receptor beta chains came from one sample sequenced in a study of blood T cell repertoires in COVID-19. Only in-frame clones appear in the TCRdb table, and some are missing; sequencing was by immunoSEQ multiplex PCR. The sample consists of around 150,000 clones, about 87% of them appearing once. Sequencing input: peripheral blood. These receptor sequences come from a woman aged 35 to 49 with acute or convalescent COVID-19.

The chain combines TRBV18 with TRBJ2-7; the match to TRBD2 covers 7 bases. The CDR3 has 15 amino acids. Germline assignment: CDR1 KGHSH and CDR2 LQKENI. Trimming cost V 0 bases and J 6 bases; bases outside gene matches: 8. CDR3 protein: CASSPPGPGRTEQYF. CDR3 DNA sequence: TGTGCCAGCTCACCACCGGGACCCGGGAGGACCGAGCAGTACTTC.

J is TRBJ2-5 and V is TRBV27, with 10 bases identical to TRBD2. Unmatched junction bases numbered 2, after V lost 6 bases and J lost 1 base. CDR1 is MNHEY, CDR2 SMNVEV, per germline (reference sequence). CDR3 length: 14 amino acids. CDR3 residues: CASRRLAGQETQYF. The CDR3 DNA reads as TGTGCCAGCAGGCGACTAGCGGGCCAAGAGACCCAGTACTTC.

This chain uses TRBV28 with TRBJ1-2; D uncertain. CDR1 and CDR2 (germline): MDHEN, SYDVKM. Between the trimmed V and J ends, which lost 6 bases and 6 bases, there was a span of 11 bases. The CDR3 loop spans 12 amino acids. CDR3 sequence reads: CASSSGLNGYTF. CDR3 DNA: TGTGCCAGCAGCTCGGGGTTGAATGGCTACACCTTC.